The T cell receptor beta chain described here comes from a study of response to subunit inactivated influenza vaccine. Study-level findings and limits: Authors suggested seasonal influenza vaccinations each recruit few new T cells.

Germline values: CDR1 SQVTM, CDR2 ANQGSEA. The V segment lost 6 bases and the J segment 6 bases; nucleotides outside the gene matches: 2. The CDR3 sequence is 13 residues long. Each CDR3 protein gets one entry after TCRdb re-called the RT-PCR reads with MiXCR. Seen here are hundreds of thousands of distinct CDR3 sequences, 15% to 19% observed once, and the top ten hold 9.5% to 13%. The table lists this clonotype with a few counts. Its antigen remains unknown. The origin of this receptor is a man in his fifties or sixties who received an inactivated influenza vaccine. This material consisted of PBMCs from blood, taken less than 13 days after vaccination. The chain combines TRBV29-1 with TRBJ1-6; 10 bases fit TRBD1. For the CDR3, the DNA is TGCAGCGTGAGGACAGGGGGTAATTCACCCCTCCACTTT. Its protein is CSVRTGGNSPLHF.